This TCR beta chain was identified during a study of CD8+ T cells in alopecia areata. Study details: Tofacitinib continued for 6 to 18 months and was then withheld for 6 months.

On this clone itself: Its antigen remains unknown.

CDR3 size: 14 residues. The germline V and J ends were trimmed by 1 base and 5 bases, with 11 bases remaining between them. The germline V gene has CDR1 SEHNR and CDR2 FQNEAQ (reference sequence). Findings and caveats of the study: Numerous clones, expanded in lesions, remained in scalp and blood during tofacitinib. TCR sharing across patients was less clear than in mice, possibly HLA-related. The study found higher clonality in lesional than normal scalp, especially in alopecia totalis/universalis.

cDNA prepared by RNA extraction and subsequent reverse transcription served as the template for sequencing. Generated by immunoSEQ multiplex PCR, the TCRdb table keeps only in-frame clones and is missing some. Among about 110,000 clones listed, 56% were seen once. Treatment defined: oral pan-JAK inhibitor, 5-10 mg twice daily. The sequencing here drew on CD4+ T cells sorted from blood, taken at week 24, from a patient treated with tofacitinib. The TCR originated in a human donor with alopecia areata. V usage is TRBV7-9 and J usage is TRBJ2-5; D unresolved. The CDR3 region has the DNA TGTGCCAGCAGCTTAGTGGGCCTGGGGGAGACCCAGTACTTC. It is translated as CASSLVGLGETQYF.